Listed here are 27 T cell receptor beta chains from one sample, sequenced in a study of T cell responses to AZD1222 COVID-19 vaccine. Profiling relied on immunoSEQ multiplex PCR, and the TCRdb table lists in-frame clones only, not all of them. The data hold over 150,000 clones, with about 93% observed a single time. The source was peripheral blood, collected 28 days after the second AZD1222 dose. Receptors originate from an adult who received the AZD1222 COVID-19 vaccine.

The chain joins TRBV18 to TRBJ1-2; the D gene is possibly TRBD1 (6 bases). With 3 bases removed from V and 1 base from J, the gap between germline ends came to 15 bases. Germline V gives CDR1 KGHSH, CDR2 LQKENI. This CDR3 region has 16 residues. As DNA, the CDR3 is TGTGCCAGCTCACCGTATAACCTGGACAGTAACTATGGCTACACCTTC. Its translation is CASSPYNLDSNYGYTF.

V usage is TRBV6-5 and J usage is TRBJ1-4, with a possible D match to TRBD1 (5 bases). With 11 bases removed from V and 7 bases from J, the gap between germline ends came to 20 bases. The CDR3 has 14 residues. Germline V gene lookup returns CDR1 MNHEY and CDR2 SVGAGI. CDR3 in DNA: TGTGCCTTAACCCGGGGGGGATACGGTGAAAAACTGTTTTTT. Its protein is CALTRGGYGEKLFF.

To note about this clone: Other nucleotide sequences in the sample specify the same CDR3. CDR3 DNA sequence: TGTGCCAGCAGTTACTCGCGGAACACTGAAGCTTTCTTT. Translating gives CASSYSRNTEAFF. V usage is TRBV6-5 and J usage is TRBJ1-1; no reliable D call. Germline-derived CDR1 and CDR2 are MNHEY and SVGAGI. The CDR3 contains 13 residues. Trimming took off 0 bases at V and 1 base at J, with 3 bases between the two ends.

J is TRBJ1-1 and V is TRBV5-6, with 8 bases identical to TRBD1. CDR1 is SGHDT and CDR2 is YYEEEE in the germline V gene. This CDR3 has 15 residues. V gave up 0 bases and J gave up 6 bases; unmatched junction bases: 7. The CDR3 coding sequence is TGTGCCAGCAGCTTGGCCCTGGCAGGGGGCTCTGAAGCTTTCTTT. Residues: CASSLALAGGSEAFF. Full variable domain (rest looked up from reference TRBV5-6 and TRBJ1-1): DAGVTQSPTHLIKTRGQQVTLRCSPKSGHDTVSWYQQALGQGPQFIFQYYEEEERQRGNFPDRFSGHQFPNYSSELNVNALLLGDSALYLCASSLALAGGSEAFFGQGTRLTVV.

V gene TRBV9 combines with J gene TRBJ1-1; no reliable D call. CDR1 and CDR2 (germline): SGDLS, YYNGEE. V was cut by 1 base and J by 0 bases, with 4 bases left in between. The CDR3 loop spans 13 amino acids. The CDR3 bases are TGTGCCAGCAGCGTACAGATGAACACTGAAGCTTTCTTT. It translates to CASSVQMNTEAFF.

The chain joins TRBV12-3 or TRBV12-4 to TRBJ2-5, with D uncertain. The CDR3 runs 12 residues. Trimming cost V 7 bases and J 3 bases, with 9 bases left between them. DNA for the CDR3: TGTGCCAGCACCAAGACTGAAGAGACCCAGTACTTC. It codes for CASTKTEETQYF.

The CDR3 loop is CASSLTGLAADTQYF. For the CDR3, the DNA is TGTGCCAGCAGCTTAACGGGACTAGCAGCAGATACGCAGTATTTT. The V and J genes are TRBV7-9 and TRBJ2-3; TRBD2 agrees at 9 bases. The CDR3 loop spans 15 amino acids. V was clipped by 2 bases and J by 4 bases; unmatched bases: 4. Germline values: CDR1 SEHNR, CDR2 FQNEAQ (reference sequence).

This clone was seen only once. This chain uses TRBV4-1 with TRBJ2-7; 8 nucleotides align to TRBD2. The CDR3 is 16 residues long. Germline V lookup: CDR1 MGHRA, CDR2 YSYEKL. Germline trimming cut 4 bases from V and 0 bases from J; bases unmatched to any gene: 8. As DNA, the CDR3 is TGCGCCAGCAGCCCTCGACTAGCGTTGAGCTCCTACGAGCAGTACTTC. Amino acid sequence: CASSPRLALSSYEQYF.

The genes are TRBV9 and TRBJ2-1, with TRBD1 identical over 10 bases. Germline trimming cut 7 bases from V and 4 bases from J; bases unmatched to any gene: 11. Germline CDR1 and CDR2: SGDLS and YYNGEE. The CDR3 consists of 16 residues. The CDR3 here is CASGRQGASTYNEQFF. The CDR3 DNA sequence: TGTGCCAGCGGAAGACAGGGGGCGTCTACGTACAATGAGCAGTTCTTC.

The genes are TRBV29-1 and TRBJ2-1; 7 nucleotides match TRBD1. Losses at the gene ends were 5 bases for V and 0 bases for J; bases not matched to a gene: 7. Per the germline V gene, CDR1 is SQVTM and CDR2 is ANQGSEA. The CDR3 sequence is 15 residues long. The CDR3 region has the DNA TGCAGCGTTCGGACAGGCCGGGGCTCCTACAATGAGCAGTTCTTC. This codes for CSVRTGRGSYNEQFF.

This chain uses TRBV20-1 with TRBJ2-1, with D tentatively TRBD1 or TRBD2 (5 bases each). The CDR3 has 10 residues. Germline V CDR1 and CDR2: DFQATT, SNEGSKA (reference sequence). V was clipped by 6 bases and J by 12 bases, with 12 bases between them. This CDR3 reads CSAGTEGQFF. CDR3 sequence (DNA): TGCAGTGCCGGGACCGAGGGGCAGTTCTTC.

The rearrangement links TRBV27 to TRBJ1-1; D is unclear. CDR3 length: 13 amino acids. V lost 4 bases and J lost 4, with 10 bases in between. Germline V lookup: CDR1 MNHEY, CDR2 SMNVEV (reference sequence). CDR3 bases: TGTGCCAGCAGTTGGGCAGCGGGCACTGAAGCTTTCTTT. Its translation is CASSWAAGTEAFF.

The chain recombines TRBV28 with TRBJ2-7, with D maybe TRBD2 (5 bases). Trimming shortened V by 8 bases and J by 2 bases, and 7 bases separated the two germline ends. The length of the CDR3 is 11 residues. Germline lookup yields CDR1 MDHEN and CDR2 SYDVKM. The CDR3 DNA sequence: TGTGCCAGCGGAGGAGCCTACGAGCAGTACTTC. This gives the protein CASGGAYEQYF. Full variable domain (missing parts from reference TRBV28 and TRBJ2-7): DVKVTQSSRYLVKRTGEKVFLECVQDMDHENMFWYRQDPGLGLRLIYFSYDVKMKEKGDIPEGYSVSREKKERFSLILESASTNQTSMYLCASGGAYEQYFGPGTRLTVT.

The CDR3 spells CASKSGQYNSPLHF. The CDR3 DNA reads as TGTGCCAGCAAATCGGGACAGTATAATTCACCCCTCCACTTT. The chain has TRBV19 and TRBJ1-6, with 7 bases lining up with TRBD1. Germline V gene lookup returns CDR1 LNHDA and CDR2 SQIVND (reference sequence). V dropped 9 bases and J dropped 4; count of bases not matched to a gene: 6. This CDR3 has 14 amino acids.

This clone occurred once. The V gene is TRBV19, the J gene TRBJ2-1, with D perhaps matching TRBD2 (6 bases). This CDR3 spans 14 amino acids. In germline, CDR1 is LNHDA, CDR2 SQIVND (reference sequence). Trimming removed 3 bases from V and 4 bases from J, with 10 bases in between. The CDR3 protein is CASSIRDLYNEQFF. In nucleotides, the CDR3 is TGTGCCAGTAGTATCCGGGACTTGTACAATGAGCAGTTCTTC.

This clone was seen a few times. The chain carries TRBV5-1 and TRBJ2-1; D perhaps matches TRBD2 (6 bases). Germline V gene lookup returns CDR1 SGHRS and CDR2 YFSETQ. Trimming left V 3 bases short and J 10 bases short, with 14 bases between. This CDR3 spans 13 amino acids. As DNA, the CDR3 is TGCGCCAGCAGCTCTACCCTAGCGCCCGAGCAGTTCTTC. Translating it yields CASSSTLAPEQFF.

The chain has TRBV5-1 and TRBJ2-1; D gene ambiguous. V lost 0 bases to trimming and J lost 9 bases, with 25 bases between them. The CDR3 is made up of 18 amino acids. Germline values: CDR1 SGHRS, CDR2 YFSETQ. CDR3 sequence (DNA): TGCGCCAGCAGCTTGGGAGGCCAGACGGGTCGGGTACAAGCTGAGCAGTTCTTC. This codes for CASSLGGQTGRVQAEQFF.

This rearrangement joins TRBV9 to TRBJ1-6; the D gene is possibly TRBD1 (6 bases). Germline V gene lookup returns CDR1 SGDLS and CDR2 YYNGEE. The CDR3 is 15 residues long. The V end lost 7 bases, the J end lost 8 bases, and 19 bases lay between the germline ends. CDR3 nucleotide sequence: TGTGCCAGCGGAGGCGGGGGCAATTTTGATTCACCCCTCCACTTT. As protein: CASGGGGNFDSPLHF.

The chain joins TRBV5-1 to TRBJ2-5; TRBD2 aligns across 12 bases. The ends lost 4 bases at V and 4 bases at J; junction bases unmatched: 2. CDR1 and CDR2 from the germline V gene are SGHRS and YFSETQ. There are 14 residues in the CDR3. The CDR3 loop is CASSEGLAGETQYF. The CDR3 nucleotides are TGCGCCAGCAGCGAGGGACTAGCGGGAGAGACCCAGTACTTC.

This chain uses TRBV5-1 with TRBJ2-7, with D perhaps given as TRBD1 or TRBD2 (5 bases each). The length of the CDR3 is 14 residues. The V gene's germline CDR1 is SGHRS and CDR2 YFSETQ. V dropped 2 bases and J dropped 2 bases, with 11 bases sitting between them. The DNA for the CDR3 is TGCGCCAGCAGCTTTCGCCAGGGAGCCTACGAGCAGTACTTC. This sequence encodes CASSFRQGAYEQYF.

This clone was counted once. The chain recombines TRBV10-3 with TRBJ1-1; perhaps TRBD1 as D (5 bases). The CDR3 sequence is 13 residues long. Germline V gene sequence: CDR1 ENHRY, CDR2 SYGVKD. V was cut by 7 bases and J by 4 bases, with 13 bases left in between. CDR3 nucleotide sequence: TGTGCCATCACCAGGGATTTGGGCACTGAAGCTTTCTTT. It specifies CAITRDLGTEAFF.

CDR3 DNA: TGTGCCAGCGCGGGGGACAGGGGTAGACAGCCCCAGCATTTT. The encoded protein is CASAGDRGRQPQHF. This rearrangement joins TRBV2 to TRBJ1-5; TRBD1 matches 10 bases. CDR1 is SNHLY and CDR2 is FYNNEI in the germline V gene. V gave up 8 bases and J gave up 7 bases; unmatched junction bases: 8. This CDR3 comprises 14 residues.

V is TRBV28 and J is TRBJ1-3, with D possibly TRBD1 on 5 matching bases. The CDR3 has 15 residues. Germline V gene lookup returns CDR1 MDHEN and CDR2 SYDVKM. V was cut by 5 bases and J by 0 bases, with 11 bases left in between. In nucleotides, the CDR3 is TGTGCCAGCAGTACCGACAGTCTCTCTGGAAACACCATATATTTT. It codes for CASSTDSLSGNTIYF.

This chain uses TRBV5-1 with TRBJ1-5, with D possibly matching TRBD1 (6 bases). The germline V gene has CDR1 SGHRS and CDR2 YFSETQ. This CDR3 has 15 amino acids. Trimming pared 0 bases from V and 6 bases from J, leaving 13 bases between. CDR3 region: CASSLEGGFSQPQHF. CDR3 in DNA: TGCGCCAGCAGCTTGGAGGGGGGTTTTAGTCAGCCCCAGCATTTT.

The rearrangement joins TRBV5-1 to TRBJ2-3; the D call may be TRBD1 or TRBD2 (5 bases each). Germline lookup yields CDR1 SGHRS and CDR2 YFSETQ. This CDR3 region has 14 residues. Trimming shortened V by 4 bases and J by 3 bases, and 12 bases separated the two germline ends. CDR3 sequence: CASSTGDGTDTQYF. CDR3 coding DNA: TGCGCCAGCAGCACCGGGGACGGGACAGATACGCAGTATTTT. The entire variable domain, with the rest obtained from reference TRBV5-1 and TRBJ2-3, is as follows: KAGVTQTPRYLIKTRGQQVTLSCSPISGHRSVSWYQQTPGQGLQFLFEYFSETQRNKGNFPGRFSGRQFSNSRSEMNVSTLELGDSALYLCASSTGDGTDTQYFGPGTRLTVL.

The rearrangement links TRBV30 to TRBJ2-1, with TRBD2 matching 14 bases. Per the germline V gene, CDR1 is GTSNPN and CDR2 is SVGIG (reference sequence). The junction had 0 bases not matched to a gene; V was cut back by 5 bases and J by 6 bases. This CDR3 has 13 amino acids. CDR3 protein: CAWGLAGGNEQFF. The CDR3, as DNA: TGTGCCTGGGGACTAGCGGGGGGCAATGAGCAGTTCTTC.

CDR3 protein: CASSPVPGGYTF. CDR3 sequence (DNA): TGTGCCAGTAGTCCCGTCCCGGGTGGCTACACCTTC. The V call is TRBV19, the J call TRBJ1-2; no clear D gene. The CDR3 spans 12 residues. Germline V gene lookup returns CDR1 LNHDA and CDR2 SQIVND (reference sequence). Trimming left V 5 bases short and J 7 bases short, with 11 bases between.